This T cell receptor (beta chain) was identified during a study of cytotoxic CD8 clonotypes in ibrutinib-treated CLL. About the study: Responses: around 24 partial, 2 complete; after median roughly 5.5 years, about 14 stayed remitted, some twelve progressed. Study-wide findings and caveats: There were differences in sampling times between sustained-remission and progressing patients. Elevated clonality accompanied ibrutinib response, with a return toward baseline values at progression.

Comments on this clone: What it binds is unknown.

The CDR3 totals 16 residues. Germline V gene sequence: CDR1 ENHRY, CDR2 SYGVKD. Trimming left V 5 bases short and J 1 base short, with 14 bases between. Researchers set a sequencing depth target of 1 in 200,000 to 1 in 1 million T cells. The assay was immunoSEQ multiplex PCR, and TCRdb's table has in-frame clones only and misses some. The sample lists roughly 45,000 clones, approximately 65% occurring once. This specimen was PBMCs, taken after 24 months of ibrutinib treatment. The clonotype was recovered from a human donor with chronic lymphocytic leukemia. This sequence joins TRBV10-3 and TRBJ1-4; D might be TRBD1 (6 bases). CDR3 sequence reads: CAISLQGMGTNEKLFF. DNA of the CDR3: TGTGCCATCAGTCTACAGGGAATGGGAACTAATGAAAAACTGTTTTTT.